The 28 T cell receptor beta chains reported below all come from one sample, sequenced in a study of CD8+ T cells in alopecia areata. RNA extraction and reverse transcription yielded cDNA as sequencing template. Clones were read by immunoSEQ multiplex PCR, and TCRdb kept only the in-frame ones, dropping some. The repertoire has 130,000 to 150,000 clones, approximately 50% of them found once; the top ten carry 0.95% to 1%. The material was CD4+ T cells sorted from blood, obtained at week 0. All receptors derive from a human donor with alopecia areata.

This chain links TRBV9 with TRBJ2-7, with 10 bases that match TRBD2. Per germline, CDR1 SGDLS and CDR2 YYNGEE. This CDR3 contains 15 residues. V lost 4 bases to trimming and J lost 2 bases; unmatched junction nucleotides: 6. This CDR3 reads CASSPGLAEAYEQYF. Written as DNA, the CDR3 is TGTGCCAGCAGCCCAGGACTAGCGGAGGCCTACGAGCAGTACTTC. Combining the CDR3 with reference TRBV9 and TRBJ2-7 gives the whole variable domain DSGVTQTPKHLITATGQRVTLRCSPRSGDLSVYWYQQSLDQGLQFLIQYYNGEERAKGNILERFSAQQFPDLHSELNLSSLELGDSALYFCASSPGLAEAYEQYFGPGTRLTVT.

CDR3 sequence reads: CASSLTGRNQPQHF. In DNA form, the CDR3 reads TGTGCCAGCAGCTTGACAGGGCGCAATCAGCCCCAGCATTTT. The V and J genes are TRBV5-6 and TRBJ1-5; possible D gene TRBD1, 6 bases. Trimming took 1 base from V and 2 from J, leaving 7 bases between them. The CDR3 is 14 amino acids. Germline loops: CDR1 SGHDT, CDR2 YYEEEE.

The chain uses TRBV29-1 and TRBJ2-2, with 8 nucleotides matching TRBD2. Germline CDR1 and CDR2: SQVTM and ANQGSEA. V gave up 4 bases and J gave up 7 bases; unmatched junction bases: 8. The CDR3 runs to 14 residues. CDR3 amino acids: CSVGEAGDVGELFF. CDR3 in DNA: TGCAGCGTTGGGGAAGCGGGAGACGTCGGGGAGCTGTTTTTT.

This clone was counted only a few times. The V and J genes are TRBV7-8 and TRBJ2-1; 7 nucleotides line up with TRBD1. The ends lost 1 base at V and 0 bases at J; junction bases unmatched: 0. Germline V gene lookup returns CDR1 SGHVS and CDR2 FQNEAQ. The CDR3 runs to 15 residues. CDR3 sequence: CASSLGDSSYNEQFF. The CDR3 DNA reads TGTGCCAGCAGCTTAGGGGACAGCTCCTACAATGAGCAGTTCTTC.

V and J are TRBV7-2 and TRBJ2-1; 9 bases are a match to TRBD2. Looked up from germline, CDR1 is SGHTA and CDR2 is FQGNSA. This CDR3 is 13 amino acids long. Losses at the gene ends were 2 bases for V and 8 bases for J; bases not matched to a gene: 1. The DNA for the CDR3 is TGTGCCAGCAGCTTAACTAGCGGGTATGAGCAGTTCTTC. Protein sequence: CASSLTSGYEQFF.

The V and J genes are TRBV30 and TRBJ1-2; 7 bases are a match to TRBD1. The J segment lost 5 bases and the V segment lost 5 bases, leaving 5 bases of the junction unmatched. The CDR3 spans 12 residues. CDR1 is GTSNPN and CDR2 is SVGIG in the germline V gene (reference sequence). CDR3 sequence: CAWDAGGYGYTF. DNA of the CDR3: TGTGCCTGGGACGCAGGGGGGTATGGCTACACCTTC.

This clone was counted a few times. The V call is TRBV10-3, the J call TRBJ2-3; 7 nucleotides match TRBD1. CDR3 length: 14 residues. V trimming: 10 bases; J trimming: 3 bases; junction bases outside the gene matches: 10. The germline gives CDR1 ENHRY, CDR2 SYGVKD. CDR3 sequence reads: CASGQTGSTDTQYF. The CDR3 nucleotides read TGTGCCAGTGGTCAGACAGGGTCTACAGATACGCAGTATTTT.

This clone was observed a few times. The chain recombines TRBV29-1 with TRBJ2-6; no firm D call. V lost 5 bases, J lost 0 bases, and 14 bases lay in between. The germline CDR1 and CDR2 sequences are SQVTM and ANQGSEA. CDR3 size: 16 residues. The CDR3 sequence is CSVSPAPSSGANVLTF. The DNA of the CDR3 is TGCAGCGTTTCCCCCGCCCCCAGCTCTGGGGCCAACGTCCTGACTTTC.

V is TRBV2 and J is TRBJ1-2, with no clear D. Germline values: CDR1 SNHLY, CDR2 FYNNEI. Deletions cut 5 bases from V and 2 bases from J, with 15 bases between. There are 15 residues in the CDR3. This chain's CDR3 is CASSRVQQINYGYTF. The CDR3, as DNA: TGTGCCAGCAGTCGCGTACAGCAGATAAACTATGGCTACACCTTC.

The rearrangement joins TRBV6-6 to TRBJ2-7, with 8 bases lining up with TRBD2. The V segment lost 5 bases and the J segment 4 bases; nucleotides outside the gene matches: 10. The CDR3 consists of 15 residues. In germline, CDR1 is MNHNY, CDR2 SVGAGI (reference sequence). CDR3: CASSNPAGDPYEQYF. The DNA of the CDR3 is TGTGCCAGCAGTAACCCAGCGGGAGATCCTTACGAGCAGTACTTC.

This CDR3 reads CASSSRQERDYGYTF. DNA for the CDR3: TGTGCCAGCAGCTCTCGACAGGAGCGGGACTATGGCTACACCTTC. This sequence joins TRBV7-9 and TRBJ1-2; possible D gene TRBD1, 6 bases. Trimming cost V 4 bases and J 3 bases, with 15 bases left between them. CDR1 is SEHNR and CDR2 is FQNEAQ in the germline V gene (reference sequence). The CDR3 totals 15 residues.

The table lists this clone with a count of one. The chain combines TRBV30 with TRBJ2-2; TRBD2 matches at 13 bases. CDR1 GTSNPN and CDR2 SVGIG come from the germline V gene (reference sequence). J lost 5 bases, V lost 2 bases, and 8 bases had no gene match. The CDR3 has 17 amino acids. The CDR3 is CAWSQRTSGSWTGELFF. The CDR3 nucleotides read TGTGCCTGGAGTCAAAGGACTAGCGGGAGTTGGACCGGGGAGCTGTTTTTT.

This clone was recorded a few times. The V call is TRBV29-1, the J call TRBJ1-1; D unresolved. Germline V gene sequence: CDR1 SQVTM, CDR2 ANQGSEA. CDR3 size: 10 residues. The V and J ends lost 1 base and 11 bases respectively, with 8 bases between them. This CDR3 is CSVEALGAFF. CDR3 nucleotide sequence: TGCAGCGTTGAAGCGTTGGGCGCTTTCTTT.

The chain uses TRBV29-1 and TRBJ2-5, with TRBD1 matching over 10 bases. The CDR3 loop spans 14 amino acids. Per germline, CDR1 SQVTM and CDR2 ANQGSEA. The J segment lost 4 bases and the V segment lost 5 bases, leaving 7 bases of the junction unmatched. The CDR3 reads CSVPGQGGLETQYF. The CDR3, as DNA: TGCAGCGTTCCTGGACAGGGGGGGTTAGAGACCCAGTACTTC.

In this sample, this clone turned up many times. CDR3 residues: CASSALADLKGNEQFF. The CDR3 DNA follows: TGTGCCAGCAGTGCGCTAGCGGATCTCAAAGGGAATGAGCAGTTCTTC. This chain joins TRBV27 and TRBJ2-1; 7 bases map to TRBD2. In germline, CDR1 is MNHEY, CDR2 SMNVEV (reference sequence). The CDR3 runs 16 residues. V shed 5 bases, J shed 7 bases, and the junction held 14 bases outside the gene matches.

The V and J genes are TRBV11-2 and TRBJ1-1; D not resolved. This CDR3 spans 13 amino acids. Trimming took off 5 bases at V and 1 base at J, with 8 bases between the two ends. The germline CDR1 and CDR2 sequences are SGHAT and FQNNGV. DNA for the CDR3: TGTGCCAGCAGCGTCAGTGAGAACACTGAAGCTTTCTTT. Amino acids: CASSVSENTEAFF. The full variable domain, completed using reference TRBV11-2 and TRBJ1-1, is EAGVAQSPRYKIIEKRQSVAFWCNPISGHATLYWYQQILGQGPKLLIQFQNNGVVDDSQLPKDRFSAERLKGVDSTLKIQPAKLEDSAVYLCASSVSENTEAFFGQGTRLTVV.

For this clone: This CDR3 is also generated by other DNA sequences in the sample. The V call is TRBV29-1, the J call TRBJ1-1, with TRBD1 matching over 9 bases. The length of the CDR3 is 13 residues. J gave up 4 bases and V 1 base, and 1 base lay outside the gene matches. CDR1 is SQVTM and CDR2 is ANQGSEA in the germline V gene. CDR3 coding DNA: TGCAGCGTTGAAGGACAGGGGGGCACTGAAGCTTTCTTT. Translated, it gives CSVEGQGGTEAFF.

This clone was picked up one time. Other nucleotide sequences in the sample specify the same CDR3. The CDR3 is CASSVRGNTEAFF. Here the CDR3 DNA reads TGTGCCAGCAGCGTAAGGGGGAACACTGAAGCTTTCTTT. This chain links TRBV9 with TRBJ1-1, with a weak D call TRBD1 (5 bases). Germline-derived CDR1 and CDR2 are SGDLS and YYNGEE. This CDR3 comprises 13 residues. Trimming stripped 1 base from V and 1 base from J, with 5 bases between.

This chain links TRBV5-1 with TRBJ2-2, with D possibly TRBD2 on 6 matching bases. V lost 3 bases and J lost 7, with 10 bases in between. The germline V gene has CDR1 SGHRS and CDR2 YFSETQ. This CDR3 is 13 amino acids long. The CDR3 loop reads CASSSAGSGELFF. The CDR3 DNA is TGCGCCAGCAGCTCCGCGGGGAGCGGGGAGCTGTTTTTT. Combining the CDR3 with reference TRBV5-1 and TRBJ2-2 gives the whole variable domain KAGVTQTPRYLIKTRGQQVTLSCSPISGHRSVSWYQQTPGQGLQFLFEYFSETQRNKGNFPGRFSGRQFSNSRSEMNVSTLELGDSALYLCASSSAGSGELFFGEGSRLTVL.

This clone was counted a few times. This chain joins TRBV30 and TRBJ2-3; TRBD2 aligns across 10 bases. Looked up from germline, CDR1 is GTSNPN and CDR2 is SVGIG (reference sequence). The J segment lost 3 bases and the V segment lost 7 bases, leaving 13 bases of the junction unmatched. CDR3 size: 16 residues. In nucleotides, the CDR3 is TGTGCCTTAACCAGCGGGAGGGCCGCGTGGACAGATACGCAGTATTTT. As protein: CALTSGRAAWTDTQYF.

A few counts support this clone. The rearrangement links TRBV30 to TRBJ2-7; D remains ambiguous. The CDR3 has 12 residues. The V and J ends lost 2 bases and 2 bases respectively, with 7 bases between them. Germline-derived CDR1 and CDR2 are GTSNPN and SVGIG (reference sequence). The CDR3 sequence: CAWSTGPYEQYF. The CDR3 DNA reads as TGTGCCTGGAGTACCGGACCCTACGAGCAGTACTTC.

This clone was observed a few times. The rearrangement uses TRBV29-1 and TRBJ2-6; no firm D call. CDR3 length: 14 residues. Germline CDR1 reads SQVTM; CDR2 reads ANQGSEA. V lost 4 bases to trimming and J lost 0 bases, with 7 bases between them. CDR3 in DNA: TGCAGCGTTGTGGCAAGCTCTGGGGCCAACGTCCTGACTTTC. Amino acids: CSVVASSGANVLTF.

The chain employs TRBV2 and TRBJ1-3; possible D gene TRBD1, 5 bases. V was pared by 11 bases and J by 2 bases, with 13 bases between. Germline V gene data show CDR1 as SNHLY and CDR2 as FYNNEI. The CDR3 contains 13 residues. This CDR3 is CAVNGAPGNTIYF. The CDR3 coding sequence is TGTGCCGTTAACGGGGCCCCTGGAAACACCATATATTTT.

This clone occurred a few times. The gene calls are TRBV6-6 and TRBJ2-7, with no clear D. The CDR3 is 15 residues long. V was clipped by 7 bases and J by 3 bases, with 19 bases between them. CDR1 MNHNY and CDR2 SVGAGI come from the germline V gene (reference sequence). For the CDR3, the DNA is TGTGCCAGCACCCTTTCTCCGGGCCCCAACTACGAGCAGTACTTC. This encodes CASTLSPGPNYEQYF.

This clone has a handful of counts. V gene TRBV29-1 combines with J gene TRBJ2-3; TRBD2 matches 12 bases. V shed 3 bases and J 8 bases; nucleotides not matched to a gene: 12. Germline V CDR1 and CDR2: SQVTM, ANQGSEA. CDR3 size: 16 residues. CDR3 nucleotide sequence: TGCAGCGTTGACCCCCCGACTAGCGGGAGAGGAGGTACGCAGTATTTT. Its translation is CSVDPPTSGRGGTQYF.

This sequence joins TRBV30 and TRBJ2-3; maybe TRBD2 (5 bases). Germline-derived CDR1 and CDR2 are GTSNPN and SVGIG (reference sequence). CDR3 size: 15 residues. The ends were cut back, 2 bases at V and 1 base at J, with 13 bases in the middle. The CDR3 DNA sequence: TGTGCCTGGAGTACCCCGGTTAGCGGCACAGATACGCAGTATTTT. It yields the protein CAWSTPVSGTDTQYF. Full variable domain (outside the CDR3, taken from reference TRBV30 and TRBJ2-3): SQTIHQWPATLVQPVGSPLSLECTVEGTSNPNLYWYRQAAGRGLQLLFYSVGIGQISSEVPQNLSASRPQDRQFILSSKKLLLSDSGFYLCAWSTPVSGTDTQYFGPGTRLTVL.

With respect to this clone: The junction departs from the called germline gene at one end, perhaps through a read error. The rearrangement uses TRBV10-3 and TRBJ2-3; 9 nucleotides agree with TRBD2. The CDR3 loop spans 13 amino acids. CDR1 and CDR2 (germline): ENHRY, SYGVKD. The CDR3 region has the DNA TGTGCCATCGGATTTGCAGCGGGAGGAGGGACGCATTTT. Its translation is CAIGFAAGGGTHF.

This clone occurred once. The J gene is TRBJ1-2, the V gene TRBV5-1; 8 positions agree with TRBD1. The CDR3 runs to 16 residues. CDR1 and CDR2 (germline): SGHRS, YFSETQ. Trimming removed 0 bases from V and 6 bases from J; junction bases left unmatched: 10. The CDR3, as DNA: TGCGCCAGCAGCTTGGTGGGGCAGGGGGCCCGAGATGGCTACACCTTC. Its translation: CASSLVGQGARDGYTF.